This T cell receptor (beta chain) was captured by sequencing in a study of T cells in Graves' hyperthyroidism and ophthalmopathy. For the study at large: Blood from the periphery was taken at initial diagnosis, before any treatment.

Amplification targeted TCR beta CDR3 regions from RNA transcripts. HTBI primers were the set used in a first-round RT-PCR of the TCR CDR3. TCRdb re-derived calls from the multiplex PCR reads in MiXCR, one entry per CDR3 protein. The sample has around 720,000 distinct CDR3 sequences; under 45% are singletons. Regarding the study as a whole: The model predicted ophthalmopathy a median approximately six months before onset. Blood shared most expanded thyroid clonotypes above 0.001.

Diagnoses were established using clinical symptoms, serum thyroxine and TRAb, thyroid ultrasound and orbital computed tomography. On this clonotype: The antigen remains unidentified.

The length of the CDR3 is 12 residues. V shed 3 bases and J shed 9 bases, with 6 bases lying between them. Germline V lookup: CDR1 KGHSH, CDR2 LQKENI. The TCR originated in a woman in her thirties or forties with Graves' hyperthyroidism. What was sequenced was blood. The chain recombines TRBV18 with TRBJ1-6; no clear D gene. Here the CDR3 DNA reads TGTGCCAGCTCACCGACGCCTTCACCCCTCCACTTT. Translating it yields CASSPTPSPLHF.